This TCR beta chain was captured in a study of T cells in Graves' hyperthyroidism and ophthalmopathy. The investigators amplified TCR beta CDR3 regions from RNA transcripts. RT-PCR in the first round (using the HTBI primer set) targeted the TCR CDR3. Each CDR3 protein gets one entry after TCRdb re-called the multiplex PCR reads with MiXCR. The repertoire holds roughly 700,000 distinct CDR3 sequences, with roughly 15% as singletons. In patients aged 18 to 65, hyperthyroidism was newly diagnosed, with duration under 2 months. Every diagnosis used clinical symptoms, serum thyroxine and TRAb, thyroid ultrasound and orbital computed tomography. Germline loops: CDR1 SGHNT, CDR2 YENEEA. Losses at the gene ends were 5 bases for V and 1 base for J; bases not matched to a gene: 8. This CDR3 is 18 amino acids long. This clonotype appeared many times. Its antigen is not known. General study points: Ophthalmopathy was model-predicted a median approximately 6.9 months pre-onset.

This chain connects TRBV11-3 to TRBJ2-3; 14 bases map to TRBD2. The clonotype comes from a woman under 30 with Graves' hyperthyroidism. The source material was blood. The CDR3 DNA reads TGTGCCAGCAGCACCGGGACTAGCGGGAGTCGACGCACAGATACGCAGTATTTT. It specifies CASSTGTSGSRRTDTQYF.